This T cell receptor beta chain was identified in a study of OX40 agonist ivuxolimab in advanced cancers. About the study: Patients received the agonistic anti-OX40 (CD134) antibody ivuxolimab.

Details on this clone: Its antigen is unidentified.

TCRdb's table, derived via immunoSEQ multiplex PCR, lists solely in-frame clones and lacks some. This table holds tens of thousands of clones, more than 65% found once. Overall study findings and caveats: The authors also found low normalized T-cell clonal expansion in some nonresponders.

The ends were cut back, 0 bases at V and 6 bases at J, with 13 bases in the middle. This CDR3 comprises 14 residues. CDR1 is SGHRS and CDR2 is YFSETQ in the germline V gene. The chain combines TRBV5-1 with TRBJ2-7; tentative D call: TRBD1 (6 bases). The TCR originated in an adult with an advanced solid tumor such as melanoma, head and neck, liver or kidney cancer. This specimen was CD4+ or CD8+ T cells sorted from blood, taken in a trial of the OX40 agonist ivuxolimab. CDR3 loop: CASSLAGTPVEQYF. Written as DNA, the CDR3 is TGCGCCAGCAGCTTGGCCGGGACACCAGTCGAGCAGTACTTC.